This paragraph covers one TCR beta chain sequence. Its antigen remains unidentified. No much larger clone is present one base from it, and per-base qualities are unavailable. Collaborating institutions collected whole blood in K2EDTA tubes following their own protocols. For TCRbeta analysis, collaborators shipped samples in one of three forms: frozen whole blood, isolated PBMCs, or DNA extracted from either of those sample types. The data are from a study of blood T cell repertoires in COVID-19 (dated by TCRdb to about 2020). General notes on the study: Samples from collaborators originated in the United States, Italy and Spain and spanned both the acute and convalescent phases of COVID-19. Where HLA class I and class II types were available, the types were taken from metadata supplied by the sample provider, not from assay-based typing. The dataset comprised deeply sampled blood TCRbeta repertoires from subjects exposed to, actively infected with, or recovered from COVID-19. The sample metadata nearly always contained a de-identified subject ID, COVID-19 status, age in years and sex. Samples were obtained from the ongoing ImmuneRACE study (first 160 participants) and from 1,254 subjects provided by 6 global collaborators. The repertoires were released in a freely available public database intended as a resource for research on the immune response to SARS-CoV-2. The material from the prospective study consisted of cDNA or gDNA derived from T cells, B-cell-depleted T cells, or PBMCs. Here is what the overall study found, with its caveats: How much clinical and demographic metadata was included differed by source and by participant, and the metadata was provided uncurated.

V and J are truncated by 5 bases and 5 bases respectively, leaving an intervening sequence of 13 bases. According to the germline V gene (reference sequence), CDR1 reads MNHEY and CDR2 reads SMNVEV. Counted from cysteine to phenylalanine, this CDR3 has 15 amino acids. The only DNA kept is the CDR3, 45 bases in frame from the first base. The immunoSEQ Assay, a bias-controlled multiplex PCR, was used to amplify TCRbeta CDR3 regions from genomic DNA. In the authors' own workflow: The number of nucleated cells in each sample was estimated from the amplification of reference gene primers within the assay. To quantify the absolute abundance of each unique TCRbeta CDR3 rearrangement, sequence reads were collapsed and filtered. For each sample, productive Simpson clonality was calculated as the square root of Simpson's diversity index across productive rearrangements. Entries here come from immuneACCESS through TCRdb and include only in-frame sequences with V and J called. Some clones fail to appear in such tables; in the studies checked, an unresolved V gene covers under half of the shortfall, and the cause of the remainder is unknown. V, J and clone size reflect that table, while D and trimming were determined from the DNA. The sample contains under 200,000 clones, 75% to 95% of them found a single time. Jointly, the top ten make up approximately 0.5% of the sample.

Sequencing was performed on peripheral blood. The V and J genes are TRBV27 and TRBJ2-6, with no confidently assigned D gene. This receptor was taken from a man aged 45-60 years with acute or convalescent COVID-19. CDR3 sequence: CASSPRGAWANVLTF. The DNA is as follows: TGTGCCAGCAGTCCTCGAGGCGCCTGGGCCAACGTCCTGACTTTC.